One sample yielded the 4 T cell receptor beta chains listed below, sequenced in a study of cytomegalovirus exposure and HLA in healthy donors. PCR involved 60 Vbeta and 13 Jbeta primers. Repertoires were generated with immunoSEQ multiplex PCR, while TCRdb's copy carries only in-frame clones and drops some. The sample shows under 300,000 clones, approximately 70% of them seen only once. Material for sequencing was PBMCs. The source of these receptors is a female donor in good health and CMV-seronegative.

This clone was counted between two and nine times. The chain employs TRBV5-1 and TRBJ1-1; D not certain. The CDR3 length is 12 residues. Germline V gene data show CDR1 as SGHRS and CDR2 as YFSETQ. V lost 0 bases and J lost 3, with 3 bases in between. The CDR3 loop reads CASSLDYTEAFF. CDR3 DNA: TGCGCCAGCAGCTTGGACTACACTGAAGCTTTCTTT. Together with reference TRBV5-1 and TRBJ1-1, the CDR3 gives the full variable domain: KAGVTQTPRYLIKTRGQQVTLSCSPISGHRSVSWYQQTPGQGLQFLFEYFSETQRNKGNFPGRFSGRQFSNSRSEMNVSTLELGDSALYLCASSLDYTEAFFGQGTRLTVV.

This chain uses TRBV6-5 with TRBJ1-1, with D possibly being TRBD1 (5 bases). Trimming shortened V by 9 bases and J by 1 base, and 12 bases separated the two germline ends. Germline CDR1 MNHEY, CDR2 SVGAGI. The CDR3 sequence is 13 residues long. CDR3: CARGTGQNTEAFF. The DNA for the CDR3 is TGTGCCAGGGGAACCGGACAGAACACTGAAGCTTTCTTT.

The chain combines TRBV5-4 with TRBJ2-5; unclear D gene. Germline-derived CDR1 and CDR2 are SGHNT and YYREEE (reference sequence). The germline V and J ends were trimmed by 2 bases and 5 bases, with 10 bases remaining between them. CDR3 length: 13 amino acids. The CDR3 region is CASSFFYTETQYF. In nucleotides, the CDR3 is TGTGCCAGCAGCTTCTTCTATACGGAGACCCAGTACTTC.

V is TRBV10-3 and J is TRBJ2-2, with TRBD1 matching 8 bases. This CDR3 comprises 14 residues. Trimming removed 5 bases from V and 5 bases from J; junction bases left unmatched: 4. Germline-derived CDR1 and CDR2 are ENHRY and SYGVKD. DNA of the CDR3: TGTGCCATCAGTTTGACAGGGGAAACCGGGGAGCTGTTTTTT. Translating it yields CAISLTGETGELFF.